The count of the clone carrying this T cell receptor beta chain is one. The antigen is unknown. The length of the CDR3 is 16 residues. Looked up from germline, CDR1 is SGHNT and CDR2 is YYREEE (reference sequence). V gave up 3 bases and J gave up 14 bases; unmatched junction bases: 17. Diagnoses were made from clinical symptoms, serum measures (thyroxine and TRAb), thyroid ultrasound and orbital computed tomography. The sample originates from a study of T cells in Graves' hyperthyroidism and ophthalmopathy. RNA transcripts gave rise to amplified TCR beta CDR3 regions. The HTBI primer set served for first-round RT-PCR of the TCR CDR3. TCRdb fed the multiplex PCR reads into MiXCR, producing one record per CDR3 protein. Of around 340,000 distinct CDR3 sequences in the sample, around 14% are singletons; the top ten hold roughly 24%. Findings and caveats of the study: Blood also carried most thyroid clonotypes expanded above 0.001.

This sequence originates from a woman in her thirties with Graves' hyperthyroidism. Sequenced sample: blood. V is TRBV5-4 and J is TRBJ1-6, with 7 bases aligning to TRBD1. CDR3 bases: TGTGCCAGCAGCTCACGTCGACAGGGCGAATTCACGGCCCTCCACTTT. The encoded protein is CASSSRRQGEFTALHF.